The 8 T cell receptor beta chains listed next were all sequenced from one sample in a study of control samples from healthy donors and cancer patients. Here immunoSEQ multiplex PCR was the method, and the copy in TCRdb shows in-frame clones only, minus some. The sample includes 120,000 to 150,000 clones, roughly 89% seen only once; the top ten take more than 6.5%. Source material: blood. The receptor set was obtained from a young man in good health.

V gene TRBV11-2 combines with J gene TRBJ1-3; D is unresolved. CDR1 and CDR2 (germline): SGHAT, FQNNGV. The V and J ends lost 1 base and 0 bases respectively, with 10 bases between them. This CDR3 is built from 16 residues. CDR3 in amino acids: CASSLVAAGSGNTIYF. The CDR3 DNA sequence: TGTGCCAGCAGCTTAGTGGCGGCTGGCTCTGGAAACACCATATATTTT.

In DNA, the CDR3 is TGTGCCAGCAGTCAGCTGGGCCAGACGAACTATGGCTACACCTTC. The encoded protein is CASSQLGQTNYGYTF. The chain combines TRBV6-6 with TRBJ1-2, with unresolved D. The CDR3 is made up of 15 amino acids. V was cut by 5 bases and J by 2 bases, with 15 bases left in between. CDR1 and CDR2 from the germline V gene are MNHNY and SVGAGI (reference sequence).

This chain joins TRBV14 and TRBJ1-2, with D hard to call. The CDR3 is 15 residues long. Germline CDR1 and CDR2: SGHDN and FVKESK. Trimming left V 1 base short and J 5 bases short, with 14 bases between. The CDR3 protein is CASSQVPGKAYGYTF. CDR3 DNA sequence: TGTGCCAGCAGCCAAGTCCCGGGGAAGGCGTATGGCTACACCTTC.

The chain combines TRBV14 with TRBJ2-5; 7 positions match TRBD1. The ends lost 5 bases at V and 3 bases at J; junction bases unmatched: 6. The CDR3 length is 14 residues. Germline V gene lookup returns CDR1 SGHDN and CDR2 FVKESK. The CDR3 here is CASSLLGTEETQYF. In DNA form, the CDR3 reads TGTGCCAGCAGCTTACTCGGGACAGAAGAGACCCAGTACTTC. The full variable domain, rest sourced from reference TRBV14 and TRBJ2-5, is EAGVTQFPSHSVIEKGQTVTLRCDPISGHDNLYWYRRVMGKEIKFLLHFVKESKQDESGMPNNRFLAERTGGTYSTLKVQPAELEDSGVYFCASSLLGTEETQYFGPGTRLLVL.

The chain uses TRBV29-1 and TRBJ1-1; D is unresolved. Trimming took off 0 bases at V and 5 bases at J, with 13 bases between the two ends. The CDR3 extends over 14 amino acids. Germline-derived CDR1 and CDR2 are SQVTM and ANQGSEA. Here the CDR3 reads CSVEDGSRATEAFF. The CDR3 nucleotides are TGCAGCGTTGAAGATGGAAGTAGGGCAACTGAAGCTTTCTTT.

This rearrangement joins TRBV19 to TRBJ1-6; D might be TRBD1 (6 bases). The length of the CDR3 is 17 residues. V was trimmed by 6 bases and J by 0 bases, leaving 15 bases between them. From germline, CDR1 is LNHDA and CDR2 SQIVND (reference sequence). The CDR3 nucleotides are TGTGCCAGTAGGAAGGGGGGGGCCGCCTCCTATAATTCACCCCTCCACTTT. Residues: CASRKGGAASYNSPLHF.

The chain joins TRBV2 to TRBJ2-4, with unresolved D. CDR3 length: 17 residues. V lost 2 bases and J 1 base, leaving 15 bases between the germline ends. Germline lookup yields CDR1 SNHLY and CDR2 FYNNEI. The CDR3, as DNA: TGTGCCAGCAGTGAAATGCCAGCCCTGGGGGCCAAAAACATTCAGTACTTC. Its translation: CASSEMPALGAKNIQYF. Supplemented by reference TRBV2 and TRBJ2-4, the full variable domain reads EPEVTQTPSHQVTQMGQEVILRCVPISNHLYFYWYRQILGQKVEFLVSFYNNEISEKSEIFDDQFSVERPDGSNFTLKIRSTKLEDSAMYFCASSEMPALGAKNIQYFGAGTRLSVL.

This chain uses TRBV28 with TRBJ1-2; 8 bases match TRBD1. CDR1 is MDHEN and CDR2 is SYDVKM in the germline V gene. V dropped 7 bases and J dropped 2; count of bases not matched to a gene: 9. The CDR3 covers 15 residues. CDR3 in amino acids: CASTGEGQGNYGYTF. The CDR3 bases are TGTGCCAGCACCGGTGAAGGACAGGGCAACTATGGCTACACCTTC.